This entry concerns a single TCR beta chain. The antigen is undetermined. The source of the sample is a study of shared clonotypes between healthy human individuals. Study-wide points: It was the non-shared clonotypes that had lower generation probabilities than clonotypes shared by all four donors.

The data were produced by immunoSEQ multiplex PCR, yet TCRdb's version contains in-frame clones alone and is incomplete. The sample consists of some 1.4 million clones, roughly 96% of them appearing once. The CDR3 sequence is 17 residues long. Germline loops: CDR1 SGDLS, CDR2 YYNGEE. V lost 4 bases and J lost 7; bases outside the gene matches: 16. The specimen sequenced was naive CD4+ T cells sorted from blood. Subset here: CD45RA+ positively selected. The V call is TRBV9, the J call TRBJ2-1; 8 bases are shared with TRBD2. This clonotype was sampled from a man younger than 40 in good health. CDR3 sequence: CASSSRTKGLAMNEQFF. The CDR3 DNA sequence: TGTGCCAGCAGCTCTCGTACCAAAGGACTAGCCATGAATGAGCAGTTCTTC. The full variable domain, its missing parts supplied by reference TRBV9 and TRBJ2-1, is DSGVTQTPKHLITATGQRVTLRCSPRSGDLSVYWYQQSLDQGLQFLIQYYNGEERAKGNILERFSAQQFPDLHSELNLSSLELGDSALYFCASSSRTKGLAMNEQFFGPGTRLTVL.